Shown below are 15 T cell receptor beta chains from a single sample sequenced in a study of technical replicates of blood from several donors. Measured with immunoSEQ multiplex PCR; TCRdb has only the in-frame clones, and not every one. The sample contains roughly 68,000 clones, around 94% of which appear only once. The sequencing sample was made of T cells isolated from PBMCs. These receptors were taken from a human donor in good health.

The rearrangement joins TRBV6-5 to TRBJ1-5, with D perhaps matching TRBD1 (6 bases). Germline CDR1 MNHEY, CDR2 SVGAGI. V was trimmed by 7 bases and J by 0 bases, leaving 13 bases between them. There are 15 residues in the CDR3. The CDR3 region has the DNA TGTGCCAGCAAACAAGGACAGTATAGCAATCAGCCCCAGCATTTT. Its protein product is CASKQGQYSNQPQHF.

This sequence joins TRBV27 and TRBJ2-5; D perhaps matches TRBD2 (5 bases). The CDR3 loop spans 14 amino acids. The V gene lost 1 base and the J gene lost 1 base, with 7 bases spanning the gap. Germline values: CDR1 MNHEY, CDR2 SMNVEV (reference sequence). Here the CDR3 DNA reads TGTGCCAGCAGTTTATTTGGGAGCCAAGAGACCCAGTACTTC. Protein sequence: CASSLFGSQETQYF.

This clone occurred once. The chain combines TRBV13 with TRBJ1-5; 9 nucleotides line up with TRBD1. Germline loops: CDR1 PRHDT, CDR2 FYEKMQ (reference sequence). Germline trimming cut 3 bases from V and 6 bases from J; bases unmatched to any gene: 6. The CDR3 contains 15 residues. The CDR3 nucleotides are TGTGCCAGCAGCTTGGGACAGGGAGGGCGTCAGCCCCAGCATTTT. The encoded protein is CASSLGQGGRQPQHF.

The rearrangement links TRBV28 to TRBJ2-1, with 10 bases identical to TRBD2. This CDR3 region has 17 residues. Trimming took 5 bases from V and 7 from J; bases not matched to a gene: 14. Germline CDR1 and CDR2: MDHEN and SYDVKM. The CDR3 DNA sequence: TGTGCCAGCAGTCCTCTAAGCGGGAGGGCCATTGGGAATGAGCAGTTCTTC. This gives the protein CASSPLSGRAIGNEQFF.

Comments on this clone: A read error may produce the germline difference seen at one junction end. The sample holds other DNA sequences that translate to the same CDR3. V gene TRBV4-1 combines with J gene TRBJ1-2; D possibly corresponds to TRBD1 (5 bases). The CDR3 totals 15 residues. The germline V gene has CDR1 MGHRA and CDR2 YSYEKL. The CDR3 sequence is CASSQDMSRGYGYTF. The CDR3 nucleotides are TGCGCCAGCAGCCAAGATATGTCCCGGGGGTATGGCTATACCTTC.

The chain links TRBV9 to TRBJ1-1, with TRBD1 identical over 9 bases. The CDR3 consists of 16 residues. V was clipped by 0 bases and J by 1 base; unmatched bases: 4. Germline V gives CDR1 SGDLS, CDR2 YYNGEE. In nucleotides, the CDR3 is TGTGCCAGCAGCGTAGAAGGACAGGGGTGGAACACTGAAGCTTTCTTT. Amino acid sequence: CASSVEGQGWNTEAFF.

This chain joins TRBV5-1 and TRBJ2-1; 9 positions agree with TRBD2. Trimming at V came to 4 bases and at J to 4 bases, leaving 6 bases not matched to a gene. CDR1 SGHRS and CDR2 YFSETQ come from the germline V gene. This CDR3 contains 15 residues. In nucleotides, the CDR3 is TGCGCCAGCAGCCTGACTAGCGGTTATTACAATGAGCAGTTCTTC. Protein product: CASSLTSGYYNEQFF.

The J gene is TRBJ2-5, the V gene TRBV9, with 9 bases lining up with TRBD2. V dropped 0 bases and J dropped 0; count of bases not matched to a gene: 3. Germline CDR1 is SGDLS and CDR2 is YYNGEE. This CDR3 region has 16 residues. The chain's CDR3 is CASSVGSGRYQETQYF. DNA for the CDR3: TGTGCCAGCAGCGTAGGGAGCGGGAGGTACCAAGAGACCCAGTACTTC.

The chain links TRBV6-5 to TRBJ2-3, with 7 bases that match TRBD1. Trimming at V came to 4 bases and at J to 1 base, leaving 8 bases not matched to a gene. The CDR3 covers 16 residues. Germline CDR1 is MNHEY and CDR2 is SVGAGI. The CDR3 protein is CASSLAGGTGTDTQYF. In DNA, the CDR3 is TGTGCCAGCAGTTTGGCAGGGGGTACGGGCACAGATACGCAGTATTTT.

The genes are TRBV7-2 and TRBJ2-7; TRBD2 agrees at 10 bases. The ends lost 5 bases at V and 3 bases at J; junction bases unmatched: 10. The germline CDR1 and CDR2 sequences are SGHTA and FQGNSA. This CDR3 comprises 16 residues. CDR3 sequence: CASSPMGLAPYYEQYF. The CDR3 nucleotides read TGTGCCAGCAGCCCGATGGGACTAGCGCCTTACTACGAGCAGTACTTC. The entire variable domain, with the rest obtained from reference TRBV7-2 and TRBJ2-7, is as follows: GAGVSQSPSNKVTEKGKDVELRCDPISGHTALYWYRQSLGQGLEFLIYFQGNSAPDKSGLPSDRFSAERTGGSVSTLTIQRTQQEDSAVYLCASSPMGLAPYYEQYFGPGTRLTVT.

The V and J genes are TRBV5-1 and TRBJ1-4, with a weak D call TRBD1 (6 bases). Deletions cut 1 base from V and 5 bases from J, with 9 bases between. The CDR3 spans 14 residues. Germline V gene data show CDR1 as SGHRS and CDR2 as YFSETQ. CDR3 DNA sequence: TGCGCCAGCAGCTTGAGGCAGGGGAATGAAAAACTGTTTTTT. This gives the protein CASSLRQGNEKLFF.

This chain uses TRBV7-3 with TRBJ2-2; D is unresolved. The germline gives CDR1 SGHTA, CDR2 FQGTGA. CDR3 length: 14 amino acids. Trimming left V 5 bases short and J 6 bases short, with 13 bases between. The CDR3 region has the DNA TGTGCCAGCAGCATATCTAGTTTCTCCGGGGAGCTGTTTTTT. The encoded protein is CASSISSFSGELFF. Supplemented by reference TRBV7-3 and TRBJ2-2, the full variable domain reads GAGVSQTPSNKVTEKGKYVELRCDPISGHTALYWYRQSLGQGPEFLIYFQGTGAADDSGLPNDRFFAVRPEGSVSTLKIQRTERGDSAVYLCASSISSFSGELFFGEGSRLTVL.

The V call is TRBV4-1, the J call TRBJ2-6, with D possibly matching TRBD2 (6 bases). V was pared by 0 bases and J by 0 bases, with 15 bases between. This CDR3 has 19 amino acids. Germline values: CDR1 MGHRA, CDR2 YSYEKL. The CDR3 DNA sequence: TGCGCCAGCAGCCAAGATGAGCCGGGACTCCACTCTGGGGCCAACGTCCTGACTTTC. It is translated as CASSQDEPGLHSGANVLTF.

The chain combines TRBV7-3 with TRBJ2-5, with D perhaps matching TRBD1 (5 bases). V was pared by 5 bases and J by 5 bases, with 21 bases between. The CDR3 sequence is 16 residues long. Germline lookup yields CDR1 SGHTA and CDR2 FQGTGA. Here the CDR3 reads CASSPSDSSESETQYF. The DNA for the CDR3 is TGTGCCAGCAGCCCCTCAGACAGCTCCGAATCGGAGACCCAGTACTTC.

The chain links TRBV11-3 to TRBJ1-1; 7 positions match TRBD1. CDR3 size: 14 residues. The germline V gene encodes CDR1 SGHNT and CDR2 YENEEA. V gave up 5 bases and J gave up 4 bases; unmatched junction bases: 7. CDR3 sequence: CASSPLTGSTEAFF. CDR3 nucleotides: TGTGCCAGCAGCCCCTTGACAGGGAGCACTGAAGCTTTCTTT.